This T cell receptor beta chain was sequenced for a study of blood T cell repertoires in COVID-19. Across the study: Nucleic acid was either cDNA or gDNA, and it came from T cells, B-cell-depleted T cells, or PBMCs.

After removal of 3 bases from V and 0 bases from J, the junction contained 6 bases not matched to a gene. The germline CDR1 and CDR2 sequences are SGDLS and YYNGEE. CDR3 length: 16 amino acids. Original handling: Quantification of nucleated cells was approximated via reference gene primer amplification. Data came from immunoSEQ multiplex PCR; TCRdb stores just in-frame clones and leaves some out. Clone size and V and J calls were adopted from that table, with D and trimming inferred from the DNA. The repertoire holds 150,000 to 190,000 clones, with approximately 86% as singletons. This clonotype was obtained from a woman between 65 and 79 years old with acute or convalescent COVID-19. The sample was peripheral blood. The chain has TRBV9 and TRBJ1-2; TRBD1 matches 9 bases. This chain's CDR3 is CASSGRDRATNYGYTF. The DNA for the CDR3 is TGTGCCAGCAGCGGTCGGGACAGGGCGACTAACTATGGCTACACCTTC.